The 29 T cell receptor beta chains listed next were all sequenced from one sample in a study of circulating tumor DNA in untreated peripheral T-cell lymphoma. Libraries were prepared by immunoSEQ multiplex PCR; TCRdb keeps only in-frame clonotypes and omits some of them. The sample holds 5,000 to 6,000 clones, 65% to 70% seen once. Sequencing was carried out using tumor tissue. The receptors here all came from a human donor with peripheral T-cell lymphoma.

The V call is TRBV19, the J call TRBJ2-2, with D maybe TRBD2 (5 bases). Trimming took 5 bases from V and 5 from J, leaving 15 bases between them. The V gene's germline CDR1 is LNHDA and CDR2 SQIVND (reference sequence). This CDR3 region has 15 residues. The CDR3 protein is CASSGLTRGTGELFF. CDR3 in DNA: TGTGCCAGTAGTGGGCTTACTAGAGGTACCGGGGAGCTGTTTTTT. The complete variable domain, with remaining parts taken from reference TRBV19 and TRBJ2-2, reads DGGITQSPKYLFRKEGQNVTLSCEQNLNHDAMYWYRQDPGQGLRLIYYSQIVNDFQKGDIAEGYSVSREKKESFPLTVTSAQKNPTAFYLCASSGLTRGTGELFFGEGSRLTVL.

The rearrangement links TRBV9 to TRBJ2-3, with D possibly matching TRBD2 (6 bases). V gave up 3 bases and J gave up 1 base, with 12 bases separating them. This CDR3 has 15 amino acids. The germline gives CDR1 SGDLS, CDR2 YYNGEE. The CDR3 is CASSALGEGTDTQYF. CDR3 bases: TGTGCCAGCAGCGCCCTGGGGGAGGGCACAGATACGCAGTATTTT.

This clone has just a few counts. The genes are TRBV19 and TRBJ1-5; D is undetermined. The V end was cut by 0 bases, the J end by 7 bases, with 16 bases between. The germline CDR1 and CDR2 sequences are LNHDA and SQIVND (reference sequence). This CDR3 is 16 amino acids long. CDR3 sequence: CASSIDSWEGSQPQHF. The CDR3 nucleotides are TGTGCCAGTAGTATAGATAGCTGGGAGGGCAGCCAGCCCCAGCATTTT.

The chain recombines TRBV15 with TRBJ2-1, with D possibly being TRBD2 (5 bases). Trimming cost V 0 bases and J 4 bases, with 10 bases left between them. This CDR3 region has 15 residues. Germline V gene lookup returns CDR1 LNHNV and CDR2 YYDKDF (reference sequence). The CDR3 loop reads CATSRDLGRYNEQFF. CDR3 bases: TGTGCCACCAGCAGAGATTTGGGGAGATACAATGAGCAGTTCTTC.

The chain links TRBV6-8 to TRBJ2-3; 11 bases map to TRBD2. The germline gives CDR1 MNHGY, CDR2 SAAAGT. The CDR3 loop spans 14 amino acids. The V gene end was trimmed by 6 bases and the J gene end by 5 bases; junction bases not matched to a gene: 4. CDR3 coding DNA: TGTGCCAGCAGGGAACTAGCGGGAGAAGATACGCAGTATTTT. Translation gives CASRELAGEDTQYF.

The chain combines TRBV19 with TRBJ1-2, with D unresolved. Per the germline V gene, CDR1 is LNHDA and CDR2 is SQIVND (reference sequence). V lost 6 bases, J lost 5 bases, and 16 bases lay in between. This CDR3 region has 14 residues. For the CDR3, the DNA is TGTGCCAGTAGCAGAATAGGGATAGGGTATGGCTACACCTTC. Translating gives CASSRIGIGYGYTF. Supplemented by reference TRBV19 and TRBJ1-2, the full variable domain reads DGGITQSPKYLFRKEGQNVTLSCEQNLNHDAMYWYRQDPGQGLRLIYYSQIVNDFQKGDIAEGYSVSREKKESFPLTVTSAQKNPTAFYLCASSRIGIGYGYTFGSGTRLTVV.

The V call is TRBV30, the J call TRBJ2-5; maybe TRBD2 (6 bases). This CDR3 comprises 13 residues. V was pared by 2 bases and J by 7 bases, with 14 bases between. Germline lookup yields CDR1 GTSNPN and CDR2 SVGIG (reference sequence). The CDR3 DNA reads as TGTGCCTGGAGTCCTAGCGCAAGAGGGACCCAGTACTTC. Its protein is CAWSPSARGTQYF.

This clone has just a few counts. The CDR3 nucleotides read TGTGCCTGGAGCCCCGGTGGGGGGAGCGGTTCTTCTAGGGGCTACACCTTC. Its translation: CAWSPGGGSGSSRGYTF. The genes are TRBV30 and TRBJ1-2; D may be TRBD1 (5 bases). This CDR3 is 17 amino acids long. In germline, CDR1 is GTSNPN, CDR2 SVGIG (reference sequence). V dropped 3 bases and J dropped 8 bases, with 28 bases sitting between them.

V gene TRBV18 combines with J gene TRBJ1-1, with 7 bases matching TRBD1. Germline V lookup: CDR1 KGHSH, CDR2 LQKENI. The CDR3 loop spans 13 amino acids. With V trimmed by 4 bases and J by 8 bases, 7 bases remained unmatched. CDR3 in amino acids: CASSLDREKEAFF. CDR3 in DNA: TGTGCCAGCTCACTCGACAGGGAAAAGGAAGCTTTCTTT.

The V gene is TRBV27, the J gene TRBJ1-2; D is perhaps TRBD1 (5 bases). In germline, CDR1 is MNHEY, CDR2 SMNVEV (reference sequence). Trimming shortened V by 3 bases and J by 8 bases, and 13 bases separated the two germline ends. This CDR3 is 13 amino acids long. The DNA for the CDR3 is TGTGCCAGCAGTTTCAGGGATTTAAGGGGCTACACCTTC. Amino acids: CASSFRDLRGYTF.

The chain uses TRBV6-8 and TRBJ2-3; D is ambiguous. With 4 bases removed from V and 0 bases from J, the gap between germline ends came to 14 bases. The CDR3 totals 16 residues. Germline V gene data show CDR1 as MNHGY and CDR2 as SAAAGT. The CDR3 bases are TGTGCCAGCAGTTTTGGAGCTTGGAATAGCACAGATACGCAGTATTTT. The encoded protein is CASSFGAWNSTDTQYF.

The rearrangement links TRBV6-8 to TRBJ1-2; D remains ambiguous. CDR3 length: 13 amino acids. CDR1 MNHGY and CDR2 SAAAGT come from the germline V gene. With 7 bases removed from V and 8 bases from J, the gap between germline ends came to 17 bases. In DNA form, the CDR3 reads TGTGCCAGCATCCAGAGCGGTAGGATGGGCTACACCTTC. Translated: CASIQSGRMGYTF.

This chain uses TRBV11-1 with TRBJ2-2; tentatively, D is TRBD1 or TRBD2 (6 bases each). The germline V and J ends were trimmed by 4 bases and 3 bases, with 12 bases remaining between them. This CDR3 is 15 amino acids long. The germline V gene encodes CDR1 SGHAT and CDR2 FQDESV (reference sequence). CDR3 sequence reads: CASSWGAQDTGELFF. For the CDR3, the DNA is TGTGCCAGCAGCTGGGGGGCGCAGGACACCGGGGAGCTGTTTTTT.

V usage is TRBV28 and J usage is TRBJ1-5; D may be TRBD1 (6 bases). The germline gives CDR1 MDHEN, CDR2 SYDVKM. The V end lost 5 bases, the J end lost 2 bases, and 13 bases lay between the germline ends. The CDR3 sequence is 15 residues long. CDR3 in amino acids: CASSNGGAGNQPQHF. CDR3 DNA sequence: TGTGCCAGCAGTAACGGGGGCGCGGGCAATCAGCCCCAGCATTTT.

There are a few counts of this clone. One end of the junction does not line up with germline, which may come from a read error. The genes are TRBV11-3 and TRBJ2-1; 8 bases line up with TRBD2. This CDR3 is built from 14 residues. Germline V CDR1 and CDR2: SGHNT, YENEEA. CDR3 loop: CASSISGTNNEQFF. The CDR3, as DNA: TGTGCTAGCAGCATTAGCGGGACCAACAATGAGCAGTTCTTC.

This clone was found a few times. V usage is TRBV6-8 and J usage is TRBJ2-7; possible D gene TRBD1, 5 bases. There are 13 residues in the CDR3. The germline V gene encodes CDR1 MNHGY and CDR2 SAAAGT. V was pared by 7 bases and J by 2 bases, with 12 bases between. In nucleotides, the CDR3 is TGTGCCAGCAAGGGGTACAGCGCCTACGAGCAGTACTTC. Residues: CASKGYSAYEQYF.

The V and J genes are TRBV19 and TRBJ1-5; D gene ambiguous. The V and J ends lost 0 bases and 4 bases respectively, with 13 bases between them. CDR3 length: 16 residues. CDR1 LNHDA and CDR2 SQIVND come from the germline V gene (reference sequence). The CDR3 sequence is CASSIDRGSGNQPQHF. The CDR3 bases are TGTGCCAGTAGTATAGATCGAGGGAGTGGAAATCAGCCCCAGCATTTT.

This clone showed up just a few times. The V and J genes are TRBV28 and TRBJ2-1; D ambiguous. Trimming left V 6 bases short and J 0 bases short, with 12 bases between. CDR1 MDHEN and CDR2 SYDVKM come from the germline V gene. This CDR3 spans 15 amino acids. The CDR3 DNA reads as TGTGCCAGCAGCCCTAACCCGGGCTCCTACAATGAGCAGTTCTTC. Amino acids: CASSPNPGSYNEQFF.

This clone was detected once. V is TRBV11-3 and J is TRBJ2-1; TRBD2 might be the D (6 bases). This CDR3 is 15 amino acids long. V was shortened by 1 base and J by 10 bases, with 17 bases between the two germline ends. Germline CDR1 SGHNT, CDR2 YENEEA. The CDR3 DNA sequence: TGTGCCAGCAGCTTAGGCGGGACCCAAATGACGGAGCAGTTCTTC. This encodes CASSLGGTQMTEQFF.

The chain is built from TRBV6-8 and TRBJ2-5; the match to TRBD2 covers 8 bases. CDR1 is MNHGY, CDR2 SAAAGT, per germline. V shed 5 bases, J shed 2 bases, and the junction held 4 bases outside the gene matches. The CDR3 loop spans 14 amino acids. The CDR3 loop is CASSGGGSQETQYF. The CDR3, as DNA: TGTGCCAGCAGTGGCGGGGGGAGTCAAGAGACCCAGTACTTC.

The chain carries TRBV15 and TRBJ2-2; D unclear. The CDR3 consists of 15 residues. The V gene's germline CDR1 is LNHNV and CDR2 YYDKDF (reference sequence). The V end lost 0 bases, the J end lost 6 bases, and 11 bases lay between the germline ends. In DNA form, the CDR3 reads TGTGCCACCAGCAGAGATCCAAGGGTCGCCGGGGAGCTGTTTTTT. Amino acids: CATSRDPRVAGELFF.

The chain has TRBV6-8 and TRBJ2-7; D is undetermined. The germline V gene has CDR1 MNHGY and CDR2 SAAAGT. CDR3 length: 13 residues. V was clipped by 8 bases and J by 3 bases, with 14 bases between them. Written as DNA, the CDR3 is TGTGCCAGCGTTGGCGAAGGGCTCTACGAGCAGTACTTC. Encoded protein: CASVGEGLYEQYF.

This sequence joins TRBV23-1 and TRBJ2-3, with D perhaps assigned TRBD1 or TRBD2 (7 bases each). TRBV23-1 falls under the ORF class, with uncertain function. CDR3 length equals 16 residues. The V and J ends lost 5 bases and 1 base respectively, with 16 bases between them. CDR3 coding DNA: TGCGCCAGCAGTTCAGGGGGGGACACTTGCACAGATACGCAGTATTTT. Encoded protein: CASSSGGDTCTDTQYF.

The chain recombines TRBV5-1 with TRBJ1-1, with D possibly matching TRBD1 (6 bases). The CDR3 contains 15 residues. The germline V gene encodes CDR1 SGHRS and CDR2 YFSETQ. V was clipped by 4 bases and J by 1 base, with 14 bases between them. The CDR3 region is CASSPKGQTNTEAFF. CDR3 nucleotide sequence: TGCGCCAGCAGCCCTAAGGGACAAACGAACACTGAAGCTTTCTTT.

This clone turned up a few times. The genes are TRBV18 and TRBJ1-4; possible D gene TRBD1, 6 bases. V dropped 6 bases and J dropped 7 bases, with 12 bases sitting between them. Germline CDR1 is KGHSH and CDR2 is LQKENI. CDR3 length: 13 residues. CDR3 in amino acids: CASSGGQREKLFF. CDR3 DNA sequence: TGTGCCAGCTCCGGCGGACAGCGTGAAAAACTGTTTTTT.

This clone has only a few counts. This sequence joins TRBV12-5 and TRBJ2-3; D gene uncertain. CDR1 is LGHNT, CDR2 FRNRAP, per germline. The CDR3 length is 14 residues. CDR3 in amino acids: CASTRWSGTDTQYF. Here the CDR3 DNA reads TGTGCCAGCACCAGATGGTCGGGCACAGATACGCAGTATTTT. The variable domain in full, completed from reference TRBV12-5 and TRBJ2-3, reads DARVTQTPRHKVTEMGQEVTMRCQPILGHNTVFWYRQTMMQGLELLAYFRNRAPLDDSGMPKDRFSAEMPDATLATLKIQPSEPRDSAVYFCASTRWSGTDTQYFGPGTRLTVL.

J is TRBJ1-3 and V is TRBV11-3; a weak D match, TRBD1 (5 bases). CDR1 and CDR2 from the germline V gene are SGHNT and YENEEA. The CDR3 is made up of 14 amino acids. The germline V and J ends were trimmed by 2 bases and 6 bases, with 11 bases remaining between them. DNA of the CDR3: TGTGCCAGCAGCTTACGCCAGGGTGCAAACACCATATATTTT. Translating gives CASSLRQGANTIYF.

The chain employs TRBV28 and TRBJ2-4; weak D call: TRBD2 (5 bases). This CDR3 is built from 16 residues. Per the germline V gene, CDR1 is MDHEN and CDR2 is SYDVKM. The germline V and J ends were trimmed by 5 bases and 0 bases, with 14 bases remaining between them. CDR3: CASSNTRALAKNIQYF. In nucleotides, the CDR3 is TGTGCCAGCAGTAATACTAGGGCCTTAGCCAAAAACATTCAGTACTTC.

V usage is TRBV25-1 and J usage is TRBJ1-1; a possible D gene is TRBD1 (5 bases). The V and J ends lost 7 bases and 5 bases respectively, with 11 bases between them. Germline CDR1 is MGHDK and CDR2 is SYGVNS. This CDR3 has 12 amino acids. Written as DNA, the CDR3 is TGTGCCAGCAAGGGGACGGGTACTGAAGCTTTCTTT. Amino acids: CASKGTGTEAFF.